The text below deals with one T cell receptor (beta chain). This sample was taken from a study of cytotoxic CD8 clonotypes in ibrutinib-treated CLL. The overall study: After a median around 11 months on treatment (6 to 36), response samples were drawn.

With sequencing, the targeted depth ranged from 1 in 200,000 to 1 in 1 million T cells. Only in-frame clones appear in the TCRdb table, and some are missing; sequencing was by immunoSEQ multiplex PCR. The repertoire consists of some 200,000 clones, with 65% to 80% occurring once and the leading ten covering about 6.4%. V was clipped by 1 base and J by 7 bases; unmatched bases: 4. The CDR3 extends over 14 amino acids. The germline V gene has CDR1 SGDLS and CDR2 YYNGEE. This clonotype was obtained from a human donor with chronic lymphocytic leukemia. The sequencing here drew on PBMCs, taken after 12 months of ibrutinib treatment. The chain joins TRBV9 to TRBJ2-2; 7 bases align to TRBD1. In DNA, the CDR3 is TGTGCCAGCAGCGTAAACAGGGGTCACGGGGAGCTGTTTTTT. Translating gives CASSVNRGHGELFF.